The T cell receptor beta chain under discussion was sequenced for a study of CD8 T cells in Susac syndrome. Roughly 0.45 to 1 ug RNA was reverse transcribed with random hexamers. Multiplex immunoSEQ PCR targeted 54 Vbeta and 13 Jbeta TCR beta segments. Via MiXCR, TCRdb re-called the immunoSEQ multiplex PCR reads, giving one row per CDR3 protein. Here the sample spans about 180,000 distinct CDR3 sequences, approximately 95% being singletons. Whole-study results and caveats: The study's TCR sequencing and HLA analysis drew on a certain number of individuals. That number was acknowledged as relatively small.

The CDR3 has 12 amino acids. Germline V gives CDR1 SGHDN, CDR2 FVKESK. V was clipped by 4 bases and J by 7 bases, with 9 bases between them. About this clonotype: Its antigen is not known.

Sequencing of TCR beta drew on CD8+ and CD4+ T cells from blood. TEMRA cells were FACS-enriched, and CD8+ and CD4+ T cells were isolated negatively. This rearrangement joins TRBV14 to TRBJ2-3; D gene uncertain. The clonotype was recovered from a human donor with multiple sclerosis. Sequences were obtained from CD8+ T cells from PBMCs. The CDR3: CASSPRFNTQYF. DNA for the CDR3: TGTGCCAGCAGCCCACGATTTAATACGCAGTATTTT.